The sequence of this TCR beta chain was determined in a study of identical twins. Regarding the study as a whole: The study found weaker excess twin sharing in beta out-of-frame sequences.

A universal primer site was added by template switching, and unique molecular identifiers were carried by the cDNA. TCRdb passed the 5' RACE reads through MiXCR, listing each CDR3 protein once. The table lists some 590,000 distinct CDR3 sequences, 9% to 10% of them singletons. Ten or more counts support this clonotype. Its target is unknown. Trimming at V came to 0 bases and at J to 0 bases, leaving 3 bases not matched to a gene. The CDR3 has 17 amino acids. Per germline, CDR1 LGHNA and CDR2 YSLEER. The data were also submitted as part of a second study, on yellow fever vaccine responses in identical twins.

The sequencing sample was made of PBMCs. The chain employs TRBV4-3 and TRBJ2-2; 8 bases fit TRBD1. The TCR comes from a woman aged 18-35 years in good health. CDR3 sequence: CASSQDSGGTNTGELFF. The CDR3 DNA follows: TGCGCCAGCAGCCAAGATTCAGGGGGCACGAACACCGGGGAGCTGTTTTTT.